Below, 27 T cell receptor beta chains from the same sample are listed, as sequenced in a study of T cell responses to AZD1222 COVID-19 vaccine (dated by TCRdb to the early 2020s). The sample's time point label, in plain terms: about 28 days (+/-7) after the second vaccine dose. Receptor libraries were prepared by the immunoSEQ multiplex PCR assay. TCRdb obtained this table from immuneACCESS and retained in-frame rearrangements with V and J assigned. These tables miss some clones; where compared with another copy, unresolved V genes account for less than half of the shortfall, and the remainder is unexplained. The sample records about 48,000 clones, about nine tenths of which are singletons. Together, the top ten hold roughly 5% of the sample. The sequenced sample was peripheral blood, obtained 28 days after the second AZD1222 dose. These receptors were obtained from an adult who received the AZD1222 COVID-19 vaccine.

The chain recombines TRBV10-3 with TRBJ2-7; 7 bases align to TRBD1. With V trimmed by 7 bases and J by 1 base, 4 bases remained unmatched. The length of the CDR3 is 13 residues. In germline, CDR1 is ENHRY, CDR2 SYGVKD. CDR3 protein: CAINRGQSYEQYF. The CDR3 region has the DNA TGTGCCATCAACAGGGGACAGTCCTACGAGCAGTACTTC.

The chain couples TRBV3-1 (or the pseudogene TRBV3-2) to TRBJ1-4; D is ambiguous. Trimming left V 5 bases short and J 0 bases short, with 16 bases between. Germline V gene lookup returns CDR1 LGHDT and CDR2 YNNKEL (reference sequence). The CDR3 covers 17 residues. The chain's CDR3 is CASSSRPGGTTNEKLFF. DNA of the CDR3: TGTGCCAGCAGCTCGCGCCCCGGAGGTACAACTAATGAAAAACTGTTTTTT.

V is TRBV6-6 and J is TRBJ1-5, with TRBD1 as a possible D gene (5 bases). This CDR3 comprises 14 residues. Germline CDR1 and CDR2: MNHNY and SVGAGI (reference sequence). Trimming left V 4 bases short and J 6 bases short, with 13 bases between. DNA of the CDR3: TGTGCCAGCAGTTTGCAGGGAGGGCGTCAGCCCCAGCATTTT. It translates to CASSLQGGRQPQHF.

This clone was seen a handful of times. The V call is TRBV4-3, the J call TRBJ2-1; no reliable D call. The CDR3 sequence is 15 residues long. The germline gives CDR1 LGHNA, CDR2 YSLEER. Deletions cut 0 bases from V and 3 bases from J, with 9 bases between. The CDR3 DNA is TGCGCCAGCAGCCAAGAATGGAGAGGCTACAATGAGCAGTTCTTC. Its protein product is CASSQEWRGYNEQFF.

The genes are TRBV11-1 and TRBJ1-2, with D possibly TRBD1 on 5 matching bases. With 6 bases removed from V and 1 base from J, the gap between germline ends came to 9 bases. The CDR3 runs to 13 residues. Germline CDR1 reads SGHAT; CDR2 reads FQDESV (reference sequence). The CDR3, as DNA: TGTGCCAGCAGTGAGCAGGGTAACTATGGCTACACCTTC. As protein: CASSEQGNYGYTF.

The V and J genes are TRBV9 and TRBJ2-2, with D perhaps matching TRBD1 or TRBD2 (6 bases each). The CDR3 has 17 residues. Germline CDR1 and CDR2: SGDLS and YYNGEE. V lost 3 bases and J lost 6, with 21 bases in between. The CDR3 sequence is CASSADNVGGAAGELFF. DNA of the CDR3: TGTGCCAGCAGCGCCGATAATGTCGGGGGCGCGGCCGGGGAGCTGTTTTTT.

The J gene is TRBJ1-4, the V gene TRBV7-9, with D uncertain. Trimming took off 5 bases at V and 6 bases at J, with 10 bases between the two ends. This CDR3 has 13 residues. Germline CDR1 SEHNR, CDR2 FQNEAQ (reference sequence). CDR3 residues: CASSNSDDEKLFF. CDR3 DNA sequence: TGTGCCAGCAGCAACTCGGATGATGAAAAACTGTTTTTT.

V is TRBV4-3 and J is TRBJ2-5, with 11 bases fitting TRBD2. Unmatched junction bases numbered 3, after V lost 4 bases and J lost 2 bases. This CDR3 contains 15 residues. The germline gives CDR1 LGHNA, CDR2 YSLEER. In DNA form, the CDR3 reads TGCGCCAGCAGCCTACTAGCGGGAGCTCAAGAGACCCAGTACTTC. Its translation is CASSLLAGAQETQYF.

J is TRBJ2-1 and V is TRBV3-1 (or the pseudogene TRBV3-2); the match to TRBD2 covers 12 bases. This CDR3 spans 17 amino acids. The germline gives CDR1 LGHDT, CDR2 YNNKEL (reference sequence). After removal of 4 bases from V and 3 bases from J, the junction contained 7 bases not matched to a gene. The CDR3 sequence: CASSRGLAGTIYNEQFF. CDR3 sequence (DNA): TGTGCCAGCAGCCGAGGACTAGCGGGGACCATCTACAATGAGCAGTTCTTC.

The sample holds one count of this clone. The V and J genes are TRBV18 and TRBJ1-4; D is perhaps TRBD1 (5 bases). V lost 10 bases, J lost 8 bases, and 17 bases lay in between. Germline CDR1 is KGHSH and CDR2 is LQKENI. This CDR3 region has 13 residues. The CDR3, as DNA: TGTGCCAACCCCGGGGGGGGATACGAAAAACTGTTTTTT. Translating it yields CANPGGGYEKLFF. The full variable domain, completed using reference TRBV18 and TRBJ1-4, is NAGVMQNPRHLVRRRGQEARLRCSPMKGHSHVYWYRQLPEEGLKFMVYLQKENIIDESGMPKERFSAEFPKEGPSILRIQQVVRGDSAAYFCANPGGGYEKLFFGSGTQLSVL.

This chain connects TRBV6-5 to TRBJ1-5; no definite D call. The V end lost 4 bases, the J end lost 7 bases, and 8 bases lay between the germline ends. This CDR3 region has 12 residues. Germline CDR1 MNHEY, CDR2 SVGAGI. The CDR3 DNA sequence: TGTGCCAGCAGTTTATGGTTACAGCCCCAGCATTTT. Protein sequence: CASSLWLQPQHF.

The chain uses TRBV9 and TRBJ1-4; D is perhaps TRBD1 (6 bases). Germline assignment: CDR1 SGDLS and CDR2 YYNGEE. This CDR3 has 14 amino acids. Trimming left V 2 bases short and J 8 bases short, with 13 bases between. The CDR3 DNA is TGTGCCAGCAGCGTTGCAGGGGAGGGGGAAAAACTGTTTTTT. Translated, it gives CASSVAGEGEKLFF. The full variable domain, its missing parts supplied by reference TRBV9 and TRBJ1-4, is DSGVTQTPKHLITATGQRVTLRCSPRSGDLSVYWYQQSLDQGLQFLIQYYNGEERAKGNILERFSAQQFPDLHSELNLSSLELGDSALYFCASSVAGEGEKLFFGSGTQLSVL.

J is TRBJ2-7 and V is TRBV2, with a weak D call TRBD2 (6 bases). From germline, CDR1 is SNHLY and CDR2 FYNNEI. This CDR3 region has 11 residues. V lost 11 bases to trimming and J lost 5 bases, with 13 bases between them. The CDR3 DNA reads TGTGCCTCCCAGGAGGGCCACGAGCAGTACTTC. It is translated as CASQEGHEQYF.

The genes are TRBV9 and TRBJ1-5; a weak D match, TRBD1 (6 bases). Germline V gives CDR1 SGDLS, CDR2 YYNGEE. Trimming took off 3 bases at V and 11 bases at J, with 15 bases between the two ends. This CDR3 comprises 13 residues. CDR3 nucleotide sequence: TGTGCCAGCAGCGAGGGGGGGGATCGAGCCCAGCATTTT. Translated, it gives CASSEGGDRAQHF.

V is TRBV4-2 and J is TRBJ2-1; 10 bases are shared with TRBD1. Trimming at V came to 6 bases and at J to 4 bases, leaving 9 bases not matched to a gene. CDR3 size: 16 residues. Looked up from germline, CDR1 is LGHNA and CDR2 is YNFKEQ. CDR3 in amino acids: CASSPKRGQGYNEQFF. The CDR3 region has the DNA TGTGCCAGCAGTCCTAAGCGGGGACAGGGGTACAATGAGCAGTTCTTC.

The V and J genes are TRBV2 and TRBJ2-5; 7 bases are a match to TRBD2. The CDR3 is 17 residues long. Germline V gene lookup returns CDR1 SNHLY and CDR2 FYNNEI. V was clipped by 5 bases and J by 0 bases; unmatched bases: 12. In DNA form, the CDR3 reads TGTGCCAGCAGTCCTGGGAGGGCTAGAGGGTACCAAGAGACCCAGTACTTC. It codes for CASSPGRARGYQETQYF.

The chain carries TRBV6-6 and TRBJ2-5; D ambiguous. The CDR3 covers 14 residues. Germline V CDR1 and CDR2: MNHNY, SVGAGI (reference sequence). The germline V and J ends were trimmed by 5 bases and 4 bases, with 14 bases remaining between them. The chain's CDR3 is CASSDIIRGETQYF. DNA for the CDR3: TGTGCCAGCAGTGACATCATTCGCGGAGAGACCCAGTACTTC.

This clone was observed a single time. The V gene is TRBV2, the J gene TRBJ2-5; the match to TRBD2 covers 11 bases. Germline V CDR1 and CDR2: SNHLY, FYNNEI. The CDR3 extends over 17 amino acids. V lost 2 bases and J lost 2; bases outside the gene matches: 7. The CDR3 region has the DNA TGTGCCAGCAGTGAACTGGTAGGGACTAGCGGACAAGAGACCCAGTACTTC. This translates into CASSELVGTSGQETQYF.

V usage is TRBV7-9 and J usage is TRBJ1-3; D may be TRBD1 (6 bases). Between the trimmed V and J ends, which lost 4 bases and 4 bases, there was a span of 11 bases. CDR3 length equals 14 residues. Looked up from germline, CDR1 is SEHNR and CDR2 is FQNEAQ (reference sequence). CDR3 DNA: TGTGCCAGCAGCTCCCAGGGGTCCGGAAACACCATATATTTT. Translated: CASSSQGSGNTIYF.

The chain carries TRBV7-9 and TRBJ2-2; TRBD2 might be the D (6 bases). The CDR3 contains 16 residues. Per the germline V gene, CDR1 is SEHNR and CDR2 is FQNEAQ (reference sequence). V lost 8 bases to trimming and J lost 4 bases, with 20 bases between them. DNA of the CDR3: TGTGCCAGCCCTCCGCAACGGGAGCCCAGCACCGGGGAGCTGTTTTTT. This encodes CASPPQREPSTGELFF. Together with reference TRBV7-9 and TRBJ2-2, the CDR3 gives the full variable domain: DTGVSQNPRHKITKRGQNVTFRCDPISEHNRLYWYRQTLGQGPEFLTYFQNEAQLEKSRLLSDRFSAERPKGSFSTLEIQRTEQGDSAMYLCASPPQREPSTGELFFGEGSRLTVL.

The V call is TRBV5-1, the J call TRBJ1-1, with D unresolved. Germline lookup yields CDR1 SGHRS and CDR2 YFSETQ. The V and J ends lost 0 bases and 1 base respectively, with 4 bases between them. The CDR3 spans 13 residues. CDR3 DNA: TGCGCCAGCAGCTTGGAAGGGAACACTGAAGCTTTCTTT. Its translation is CASSLEGNTEAFF.

The chain has TRBV5-1 and TRBJ1-2, with D hard to call. The germline gives CDR1 SGHRS, CDR2 YFSETQ. The CDR3 loop spans 13 amino acids. V was shortened by 1 base and J by 2 bases, with 6 bases between the two germline ends. The CDR3, as DNA: TGCGCCAGCAGCTTGACCGACAACTATGGCTACACCTTC. Translation gives CASSLTDNYGYTF.

The rearrangement uses TRBV7-2 and TRBJ1-1, with TRBD1 identical over 8 bases. This CDR3 is 13 amino acids long. J lost 6 bases, V lost 7 bases, and 7 bases had no gene match. CDR1 SGHTA and CDR2 FQGNSA come from the germline V gene. The DNA for the CDR3 is TGTGCCAGCAAGACAGGGGTTTCCTCTGAAGCTTTCTTT. Encoded protein: CASKTGVSSEAFF.

This clone was seen only a few times. The J gene is TRBJ2-1, the V gene TRBV3-1 (or the pseudogene TRBV3-2); D is ambiguous. This CDR3 region has 16 residues. CDR1 LGHDT and CDR2 YNNKEL come from the germline V gene (reference sequence). Trimming cost V 5 bases and J 2 bases, with 16 bases left between them. CDR3 residues: CASSGLGGRAYNEQFF. The CDR3 DNA reads as TGTGCCAGCAGCGGCCTGGGCGGAAGGGCCTACAATGAGCAGTTCTTC.

V gene TRBV18 combines with J gene TRBJ2-1; 9 positions agree with TRBD2. Germline V gives CDR1 KGHSH, CDR2 LQKENI. The trim removed 0 bases at V and 3 bases at J, leaving 3 bases unmatched. This CDR3 spans 16 amino acids. The CDR3 nucleotides read TGTGCCAGCTCACCACCGGGTAGCGGGGGCTACAATGAGCAGTTCTTC. Its protein product is CASSPPGSGGYNEQFF.

The rearrangement links TRBV3-1 (or the pseudogene TRBV3-2) to TRBJ2-5; 14 bases fit TRBD2. The CDR3 runs 21 residues. V was pared by 1 base and J by 9 bases, with 22 bases of the junction left unmatched. From germline, CDR1 is LGHDT and CDR2 YNNKEL (reference sequence). The CDR3 protein is CASSQVFGGTSGSVGVRAQYF. Written as DNA, the CDR3 is TGTGCCAGCAGCCAAGTCTTTGGCGGGACTAGCGGGAGTGTGGGTGTTCGAGCCCAGTACTTC.

This clone was picked up a small number of times. This rearrangement joins TRBV5-1 to TRBJ1-1; D not certain. V lost 4 bases and J 6 bases, leaving 16 bases between the germline ends. The germline V gene has CDR1 SGHRS and CDR2 YFSETQ. The CDR3 contains 14 residues. CDR3 nucleotides: TGCGCCAGCAGCCTCCTGACCCTCGGCGCTGAAGCTTTCTTT. It yields the protein CASSLLTLGAEAFF.